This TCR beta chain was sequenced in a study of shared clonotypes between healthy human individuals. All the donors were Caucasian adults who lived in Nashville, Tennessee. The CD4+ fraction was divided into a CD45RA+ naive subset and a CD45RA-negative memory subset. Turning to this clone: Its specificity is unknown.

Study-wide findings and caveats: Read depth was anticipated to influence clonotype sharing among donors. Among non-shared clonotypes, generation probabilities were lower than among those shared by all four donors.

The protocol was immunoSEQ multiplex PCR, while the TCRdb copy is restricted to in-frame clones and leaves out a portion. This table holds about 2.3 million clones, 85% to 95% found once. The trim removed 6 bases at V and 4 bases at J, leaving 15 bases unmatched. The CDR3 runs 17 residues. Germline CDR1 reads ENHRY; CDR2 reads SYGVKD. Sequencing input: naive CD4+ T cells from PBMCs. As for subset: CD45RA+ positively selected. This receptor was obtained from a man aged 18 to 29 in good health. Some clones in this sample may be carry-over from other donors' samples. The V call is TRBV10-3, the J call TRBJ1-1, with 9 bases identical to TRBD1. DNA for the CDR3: TGTGCCATCAGGGCAAGACCGGGACAGGGAAGGAGCACTGAAGCTTTCTTT. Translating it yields CAIRARPGQGRSTEAFF.